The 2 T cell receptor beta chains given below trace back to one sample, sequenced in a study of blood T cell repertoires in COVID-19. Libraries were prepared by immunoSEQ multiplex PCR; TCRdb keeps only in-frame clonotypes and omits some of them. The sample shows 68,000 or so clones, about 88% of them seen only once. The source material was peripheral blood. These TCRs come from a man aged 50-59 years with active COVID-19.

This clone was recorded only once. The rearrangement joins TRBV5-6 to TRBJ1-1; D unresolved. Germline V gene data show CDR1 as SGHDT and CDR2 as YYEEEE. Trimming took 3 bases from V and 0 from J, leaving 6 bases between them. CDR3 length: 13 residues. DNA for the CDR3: TGTGCCAGCAGCTGGGGAGTGAACACTGAAGCTTTCTTT. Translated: CASSWGVNTEAFF.

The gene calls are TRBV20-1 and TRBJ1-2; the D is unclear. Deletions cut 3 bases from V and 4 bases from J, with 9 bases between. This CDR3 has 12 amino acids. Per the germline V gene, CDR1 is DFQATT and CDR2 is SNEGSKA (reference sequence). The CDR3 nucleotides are TGCAGTGCTAGTGAGGGCAGCTATGGCTACACCTTC. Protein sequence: CSASEGSYGYTF.